This record looks at one TCR beta chain sequence and its context. The antigen remains undetermined. This entry comes from a study of cytomegalovirus exposure and HLA in healthy donors. Overall study results and limits: A previous analysis found most TCR beta V segments productive roughly 90% or roughly 30% of the time. A later analysis found that most CMV-associated TCR beta chains appeared HLA-restricted. Fewer N-insertions than the roughly 650-donor mean were reportedly shown by an Asian-associated ancestry cluster in a later analysis. Reported performance of the classifier showed diagnosis of cytomegalovirus status with high specificity and sensitivity.

The PCR made use of 60 Vbeta and 13 Jbeta primers. The repertoire was sequenced with immunoSEQ multiplex PCR; TCRdb's copy has only in-frame clones and lacks some. The table shows around 150,000 clones, with around 80% occurring only once. J gave up 5 bases and V 5 bases, and 18 bases lay outside the gene matches. The CDR3 spans 19 residues. Germline CDR1 SGHRS, CDR2 YFSETQ. This clonotype was sampled from a man in his thirties or forties in good health and CMV-seronegative. The V and J genes are TRBV5-1 and TRBJ2-1; 11 nucleotides agree with TRBD2. Sequenced sample: PBMCs. The CDR3 nucleotides read TGCGCCAGCAGTCAAAACGATCCGAGACTAGCGGGGATAAACAATGAGCAGTTCTTC. It translates to CASSQNDPRLAGINNEQFF.